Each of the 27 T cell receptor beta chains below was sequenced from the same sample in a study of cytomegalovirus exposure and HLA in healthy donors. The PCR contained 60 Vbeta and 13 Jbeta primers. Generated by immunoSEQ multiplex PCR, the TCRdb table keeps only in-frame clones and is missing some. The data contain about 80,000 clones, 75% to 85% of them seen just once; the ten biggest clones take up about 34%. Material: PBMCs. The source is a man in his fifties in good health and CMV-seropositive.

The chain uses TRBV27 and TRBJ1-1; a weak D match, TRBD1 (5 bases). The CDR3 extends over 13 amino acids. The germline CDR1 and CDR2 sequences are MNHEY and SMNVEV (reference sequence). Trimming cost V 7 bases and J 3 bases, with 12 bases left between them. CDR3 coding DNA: TGTGCCAGCAAGGTAGTAGGGGACACTGAAGCTTTCTTT. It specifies CASKVVGDTEAFF.

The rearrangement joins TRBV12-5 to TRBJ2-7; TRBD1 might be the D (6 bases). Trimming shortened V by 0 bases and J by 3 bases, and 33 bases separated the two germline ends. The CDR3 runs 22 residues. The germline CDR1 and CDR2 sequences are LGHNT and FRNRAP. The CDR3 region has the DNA TGTGCTAGTGGTTTGGTGTTTGGGGACCCTAGGGTGGGGGCAGGACCCGACTACGAGCAGTACTTC. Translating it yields CASGLVFGDPRVGAGPDYEQYF.

CDR3 residues: CASSLSSTAYEQYF. DNA of the CDR3: TGCGCCAGCAGCTTGTCGAGTACCGCCTACGAGCAGTACTTC. The chain recombines TRBV5-1 with TRBJ2-7; D unclear. V gave up 1 base and J gave up 2 bases, with 10 bases separating them. The germline V gene encodes CDR1 SGHRS and CDR2 YFSETQ. CDR3 length equals 14 residues.

CDR3 loop: CASRGTAEAFF. In DNA, the CDR3 is TGTGCCAGCAGGGGGACAGCTGAAGCTTTCTTT. The chain employs TRBV2 and TRBJ1-1; TRBD1 aligns across 7 bases. The CDR3 contains 11 residues. The V segment lost 6 bases and the J segment 6 bases; nucleotides outside the gene matches: 1. Germline V gene data show CDR1 as SNHLY and CDR2 as FYNNEI.

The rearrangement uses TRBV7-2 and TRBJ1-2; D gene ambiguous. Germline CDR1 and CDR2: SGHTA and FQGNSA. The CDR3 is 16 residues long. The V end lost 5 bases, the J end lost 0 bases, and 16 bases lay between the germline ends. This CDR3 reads CASSPLPWSTNYGYTF. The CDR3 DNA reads TGTGCCAGCAGCCCCCTTCCATGGAGTACTAACTATGGCTACACCTTC.

The CDR3 loop is CASSFWRRGSPYEQYF. The DNA of the CDR3 is TGTGCCAGCAGCTTCTGGAGACGCGGATCCCCCTACGAGCAGTACTTC. The gene calls are TRBV5-5 and TRBJ2-7; no clear D. Between the trimmed V and J ends, which lost 2 bases and 2 bases, there was a span of 17 bases. Germline values: CDR1 SGHKS, CDR2 YYEKEE (reference sequence). CDR3 length equals 16 residues.

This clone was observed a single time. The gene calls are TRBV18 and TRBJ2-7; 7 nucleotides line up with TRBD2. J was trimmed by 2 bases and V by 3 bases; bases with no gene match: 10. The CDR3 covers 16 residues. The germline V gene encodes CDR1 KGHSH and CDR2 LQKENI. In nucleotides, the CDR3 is TGTGCCAGCTCACCGACGGCGCCTAGCGGTACCTACGAGCAGTACTTC. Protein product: CASSPTAPSGTYEQYF.

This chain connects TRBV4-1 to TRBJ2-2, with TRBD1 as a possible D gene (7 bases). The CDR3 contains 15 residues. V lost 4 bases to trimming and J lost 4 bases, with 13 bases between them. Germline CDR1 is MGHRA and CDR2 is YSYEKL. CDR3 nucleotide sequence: TGCGCCAGCAGCCCTCAGGGGGGAGTCACCGGGGAGCTGTTTTTT. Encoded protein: CASSPQGGVTGELFF.

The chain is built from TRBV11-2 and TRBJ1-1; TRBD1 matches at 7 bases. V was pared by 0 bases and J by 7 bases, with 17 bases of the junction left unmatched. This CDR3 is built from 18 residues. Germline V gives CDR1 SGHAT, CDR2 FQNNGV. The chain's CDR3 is CASSLDGGQDELRGEAFF. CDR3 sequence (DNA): TGTGCCAGCAGCTTAGATGGCGGACAGGACGAGTTGAGGGGTGAAGCTTTCTTT. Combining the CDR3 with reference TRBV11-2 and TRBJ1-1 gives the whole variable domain EAGVAQSPRYKIIEKRQSVAFWCNPISGHATLYWYQQILGQGPKLLIQFQNNGVVDDSQLPKDRFSAERLKGVDSTLKIQPAKLEDSAVYLCASSLDGGQDELRGEAFFGQGTRLTVV.

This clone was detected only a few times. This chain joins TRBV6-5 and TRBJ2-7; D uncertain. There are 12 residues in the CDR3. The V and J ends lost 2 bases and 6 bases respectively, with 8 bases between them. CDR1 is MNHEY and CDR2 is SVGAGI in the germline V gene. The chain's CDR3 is CASSYRRGEQYF. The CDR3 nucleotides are TGTGCCAGCAGTTACCGGAGAGGCGAGCAGTACTTC.

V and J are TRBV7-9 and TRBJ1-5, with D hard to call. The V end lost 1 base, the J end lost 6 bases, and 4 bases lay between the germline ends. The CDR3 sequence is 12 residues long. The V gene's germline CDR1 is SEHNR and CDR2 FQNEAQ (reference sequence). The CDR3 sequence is CASSLDSQPQHF. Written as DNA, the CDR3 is TGTGCCAGCAGCTTAGATAGTCAGCCCCAGCATTTT.

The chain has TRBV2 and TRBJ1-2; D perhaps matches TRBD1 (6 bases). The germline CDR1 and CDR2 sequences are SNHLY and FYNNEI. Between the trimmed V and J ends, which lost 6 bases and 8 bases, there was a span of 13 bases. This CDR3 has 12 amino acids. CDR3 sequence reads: CASRPTGFGYTF. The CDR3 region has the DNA TGTGCCAGCAGACCCACAGGGTTCGGCTACACCTTC. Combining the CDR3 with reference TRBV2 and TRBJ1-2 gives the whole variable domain EPEVTQTPSHQVTQMGQEVILRCVPISNHLYFYWYRQILGQKVEFLVSFYNNEISEKSEIFDDQFSVERPDGSNFTLKIRSTKLEDSAMYFCASRPTGFGYTFGSGTRLTVV.

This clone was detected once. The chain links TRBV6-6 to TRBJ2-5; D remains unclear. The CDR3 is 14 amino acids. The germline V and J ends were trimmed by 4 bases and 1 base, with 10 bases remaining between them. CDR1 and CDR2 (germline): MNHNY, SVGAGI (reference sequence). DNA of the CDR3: TGTGCCAGCAGTTTCCCCGGTGCCCAAGAGACCCAGTACTTC. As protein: CASSFPGAQETQYF.

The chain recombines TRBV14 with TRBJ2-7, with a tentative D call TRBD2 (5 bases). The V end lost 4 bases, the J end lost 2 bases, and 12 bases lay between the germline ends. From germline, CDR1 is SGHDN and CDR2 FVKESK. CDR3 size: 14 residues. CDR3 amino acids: CASSLGAEPYEQYF. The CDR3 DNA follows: TGTGCCAGCAGCCTCGGAGCGGAACCCTACGAGCAGTACTTC.

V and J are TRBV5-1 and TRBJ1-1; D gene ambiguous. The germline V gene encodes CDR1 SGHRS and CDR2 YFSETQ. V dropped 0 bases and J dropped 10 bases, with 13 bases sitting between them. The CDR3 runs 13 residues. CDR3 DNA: TGCGCCAGCAGCTTGGCGTCAGGTAAAGGAGCTTTCTTT. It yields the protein CASSLASGKGAFF.

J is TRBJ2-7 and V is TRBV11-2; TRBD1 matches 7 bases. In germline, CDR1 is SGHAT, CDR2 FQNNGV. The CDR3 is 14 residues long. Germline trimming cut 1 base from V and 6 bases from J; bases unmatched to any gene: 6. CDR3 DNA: TGTGCCAGCAGCTTAGGACAGGGCCAGGGCGAGCAGTACTTC. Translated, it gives CASSLGQGQGEQYF.

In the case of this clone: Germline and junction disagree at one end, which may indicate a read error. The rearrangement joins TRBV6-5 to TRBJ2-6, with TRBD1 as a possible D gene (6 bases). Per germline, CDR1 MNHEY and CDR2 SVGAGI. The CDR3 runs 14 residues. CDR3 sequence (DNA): TGTGCCATCTCAGAGGGATTGGGGGCCAACGGCCTGACTTTC. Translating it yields CAISEGLGANGLTF.

The chain's CDR3 is CASNKGQGADQPQHF. DNA for the CDR3: TGTGCCAGTAACAAGGGACAGGGGGCGGATCAGCCCCAGCATTTT. The chain couples TRBV19 to TRBJ1-5, with 12 bases lining up with TRBD1. This CDR3 has 15 residues. The germline gives CDR1 LNHDA, CDR2 SQIVND (reference sequence). Trimming took 7 bases from V and 5 from J; bases not matched to a gene: 6. The full variable domain, completed using reference TRBV19 and TRBJ1-5, is DGGITQSPKYLFRKEGQNVTLSCEQNLNHDAMYWYRQDPGQGLRLIYYSQIVNDFQKGDIAEGYSVSREKKESFPLTVTSAQKNPTAFYLCASNKGQGADQPQHFGDGTRLSIL.

The CDR3 reads CASSLGQNTEAFF. In nucleotides, the CDR3 is TGTGCCAGTAGCTTGGGACAGAACACTGAAGCTTTCTTT. This chain links TRBV9 with TRBJ1-1; possible D gene TRBD1, 6 bases. V lost 8 bases, J lost 1 base, and 12 bases lay in between. Germline-derived CDR1 and CDR2 are SGDLS and YYNGEE. The CDR3 length is 13 residues.

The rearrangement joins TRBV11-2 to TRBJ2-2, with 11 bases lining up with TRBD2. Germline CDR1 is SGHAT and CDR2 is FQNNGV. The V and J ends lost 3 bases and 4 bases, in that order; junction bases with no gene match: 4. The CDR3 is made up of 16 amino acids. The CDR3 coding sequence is TGTGCCAGCAGCTTCATAGCGGGAGGGGGCACCGGGGAGCTGTTTTTT. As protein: CASSFIAGGGTGELFF.

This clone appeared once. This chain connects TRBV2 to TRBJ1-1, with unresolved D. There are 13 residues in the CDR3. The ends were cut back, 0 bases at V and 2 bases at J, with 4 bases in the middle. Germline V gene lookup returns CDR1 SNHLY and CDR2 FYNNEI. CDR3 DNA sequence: TGTGCCAGCAGTGAAGCTCCAAACACTGAAGCTTTCTTT. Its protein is CASSEAPNTEAFF.

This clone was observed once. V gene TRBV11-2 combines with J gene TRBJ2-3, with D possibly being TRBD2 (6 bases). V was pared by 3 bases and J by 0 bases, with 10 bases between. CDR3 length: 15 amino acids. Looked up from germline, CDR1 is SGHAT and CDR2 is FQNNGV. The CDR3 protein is CASSFGGTSTDTQYF. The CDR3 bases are TGTGCCAGCAGCTTTGGGGGGACTAGCACAGATACGCAGTATTTT. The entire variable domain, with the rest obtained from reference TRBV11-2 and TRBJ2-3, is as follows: EAGVAQSPRYKIIEKRQSVAFWCNPISGHATLYWYQQILGQGPKLLIQFQNNGVVDDSQLPKDRFSAERLKGVDSTLKIQPAKLEDSAVYLCASSFGGTSTDTQYFGPGTRLTVL.

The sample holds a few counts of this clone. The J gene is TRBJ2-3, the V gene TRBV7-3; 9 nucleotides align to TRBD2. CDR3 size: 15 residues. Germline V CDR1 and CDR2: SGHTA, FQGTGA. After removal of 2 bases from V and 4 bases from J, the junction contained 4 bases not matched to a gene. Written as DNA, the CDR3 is TGTGCCAGCAGCTTAGGTAGCGGGAGCGCAGATACGCAGTATTTT. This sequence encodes CASSLGSGSADTQYF. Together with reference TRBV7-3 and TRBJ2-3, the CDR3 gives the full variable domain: GAGVSQTPSNKVTEKGKYVELRCDPISGHTALYWYRQSLGQGPEFLIYFQGTGAADDSGLPNDRFFAVRPEGSVSTLKIQRTERGDSAVYLCASSLGSGSADTQYFGPGTRLTVL.

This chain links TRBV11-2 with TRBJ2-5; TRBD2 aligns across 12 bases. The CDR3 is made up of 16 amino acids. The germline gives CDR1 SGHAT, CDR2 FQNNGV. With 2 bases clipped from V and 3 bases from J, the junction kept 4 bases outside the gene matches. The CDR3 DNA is TGTGCCAGCAGCTTACTAGCGGGAGGGATGGAAGAGACCCAGTACTTC. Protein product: CASSLLAGGMEETQYF.

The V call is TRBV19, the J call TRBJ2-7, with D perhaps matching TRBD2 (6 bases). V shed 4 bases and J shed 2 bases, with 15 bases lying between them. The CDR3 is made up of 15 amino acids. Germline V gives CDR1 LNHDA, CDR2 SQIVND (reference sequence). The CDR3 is CASSNSGFLPYEQYF. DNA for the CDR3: TGTGCCAGTAGTAATAGCGGCTTCCTCCCCTACGAGCAGTACTTC.

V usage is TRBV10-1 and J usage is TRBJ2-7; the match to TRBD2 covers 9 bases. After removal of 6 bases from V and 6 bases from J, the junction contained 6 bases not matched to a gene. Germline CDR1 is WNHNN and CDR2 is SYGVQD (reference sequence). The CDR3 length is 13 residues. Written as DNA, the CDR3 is TGCGCCAGCAGCTTGACTAGCGGAGCCGAGCAGTACTTC. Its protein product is CASSLTSGAEQYF.

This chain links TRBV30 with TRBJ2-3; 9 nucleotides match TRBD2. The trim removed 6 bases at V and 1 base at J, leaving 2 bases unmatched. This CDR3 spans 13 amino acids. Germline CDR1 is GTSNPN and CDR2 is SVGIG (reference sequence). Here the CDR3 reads CACSGSGTDTQYF. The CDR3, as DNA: TGTGCCTGTAGCGGGAGTGGCACAGATACGCAGTATTTT.